This TCR beta chain was sequenced during a study of cytomegalovirus exposure and HLA in healthy donors. The study's findings and limits: Productive status was seen about 90% or about 30% of the time for most TCR beta V segments in an earlier analysis.

Primers: 60 Vbeta forward and 13 Jbeta reverse. The repertoire was sequenced with immunoSEQ multiplex PCR; TCRdb's copy has only in-frame clones and lacks some. The sample carries some 110,000 clones, around three quarters recorded once. To note about this clone: Its antigen is unknown.

V shed 0 bases and J shed 1 base, with 5 bases lying between them. Germline CDR1 reads MNHEY; CDR2 reads SMNVEV (reference sequence). This CDR3 has 14 residues. The chain couples TRBV27 to TRBJ2-3; tentatively, D is TRBD2 (5 bases). This receptor was identified in a woman between 18 and 30 years old in good health and CMV-seropositive. Input material: PBMCs. The chain's CDR3 is CASSLSLGTDTQYF. In DNA, the CDR3 is TGTGCCAGCAGTTTATCACTAGGCACAGATACGCAGTATTTT.